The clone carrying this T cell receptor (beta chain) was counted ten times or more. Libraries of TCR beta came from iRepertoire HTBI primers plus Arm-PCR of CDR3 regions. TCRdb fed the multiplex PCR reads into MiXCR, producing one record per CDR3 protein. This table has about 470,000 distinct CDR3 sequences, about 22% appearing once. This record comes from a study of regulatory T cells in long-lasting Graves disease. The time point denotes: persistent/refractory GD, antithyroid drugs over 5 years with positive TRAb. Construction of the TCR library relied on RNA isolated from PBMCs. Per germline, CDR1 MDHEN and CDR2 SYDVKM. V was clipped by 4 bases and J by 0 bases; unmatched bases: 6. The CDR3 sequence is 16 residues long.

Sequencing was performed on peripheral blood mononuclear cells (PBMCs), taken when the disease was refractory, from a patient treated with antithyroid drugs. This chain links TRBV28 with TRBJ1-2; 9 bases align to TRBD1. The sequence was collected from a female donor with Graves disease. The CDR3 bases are TGTGCCAGCAGTTGGGGACAGGGCCTACCTAACTATGGCTACACCTTC. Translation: CASSWGQGLPNYGYTF.